The present entry profiles one TCR beta chain with its context. Its antigen is still unknown. Sequenced by immunoSEQ multiplex PCR; TCRdb stores in-frame clones only, minus some. The repertoire includes 180,000 or so clones, around nine tenths of them detected once, and 7.2% sits in the top ten. These data belong to a study of cytomegalovirus exposure and HLA in healthy donors. General study findings and limits: Investigators reported over 150 TCR beta chains as tied to cytomegalovirus. Most TCR sequences were seen very rarely across donors, but some public TCRs occurred in many.

The CDR3 loop spans 15 amino acids. The V gene's germline CDR1 is SGHNT and CDR2 YENEEA. Deletions cut 0 bases from V and 2 bases from J, with 11 bases between. Sequencing was done on a sample of PBMCs. The J gene is TRBJ2-7, the V gene TRBV11-3; no reliable D call. The TCR originated in a man aged 25 to 45 in good health and CMV-seropositive. In DNA form, the CDR3 reads TGTGCCAGCAGCTTAGATGTAGGCCCTACCTACGAGCAGTACTTC. This gives the protein CASSLDVGPTYEQYF. Based on the CDR3 plus reference TRBV11-3 and TRBJ2-7, the full variable domain is EAGVVQSPRYKIIEKKQPVAFWCNPISGHNTLYWYLQNLGQGPELLIRYENEEAVDDSQLPKDRFSAERLKGVDSTLKIQPAELGDSAVYLCASSLDVGPTYEQYFGPGTRLTVT.